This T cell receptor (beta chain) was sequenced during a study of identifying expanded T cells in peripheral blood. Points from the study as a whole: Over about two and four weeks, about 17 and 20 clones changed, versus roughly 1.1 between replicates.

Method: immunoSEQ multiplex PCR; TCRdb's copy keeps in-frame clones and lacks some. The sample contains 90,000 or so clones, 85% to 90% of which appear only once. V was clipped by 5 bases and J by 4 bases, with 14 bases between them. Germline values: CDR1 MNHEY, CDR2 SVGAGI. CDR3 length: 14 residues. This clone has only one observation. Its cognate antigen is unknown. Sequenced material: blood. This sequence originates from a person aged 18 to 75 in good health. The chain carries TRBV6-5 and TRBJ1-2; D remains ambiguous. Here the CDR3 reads CASSTSGSSYGYTF. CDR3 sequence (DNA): TGTGCCAGCAGTACCTCCGGTTCTAGCTATGGCTACACCTTC.